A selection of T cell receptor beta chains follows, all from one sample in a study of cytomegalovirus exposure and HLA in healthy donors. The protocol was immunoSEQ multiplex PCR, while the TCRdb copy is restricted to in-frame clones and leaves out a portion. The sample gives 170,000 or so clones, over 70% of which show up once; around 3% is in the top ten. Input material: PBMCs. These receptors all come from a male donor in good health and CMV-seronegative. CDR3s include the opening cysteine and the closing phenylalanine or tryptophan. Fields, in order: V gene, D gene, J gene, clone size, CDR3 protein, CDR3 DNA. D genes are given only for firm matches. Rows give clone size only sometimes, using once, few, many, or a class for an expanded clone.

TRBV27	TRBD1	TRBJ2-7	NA	CASSLDGRTGGYEQYF	TGTGCCAGCAGTTTAGATGGGCGGACAGGTGGGTACGAGCAGTACTTC
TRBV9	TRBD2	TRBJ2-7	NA	CASSVGASGQYEQYF	TGTGCCAGCAGCGTAGGGGCTAGCGGGCAATACGAGCAGTACTTC
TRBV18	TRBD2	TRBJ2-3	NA	CASSPVEPSGTGSDTQYF	TGTGCCAGCTCACCTGTAGAGCCTAGCGGGACTGGGTCAGATACGCAGTATTTT
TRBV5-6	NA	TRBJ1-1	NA	CASSLDRALNTEAFF	TGTGCCAGCAGCTTGGACAGGGCTTTGAACACTGAAGCTTTCTTT
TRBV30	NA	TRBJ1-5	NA	CAWSDSNQPQHF	TGTGCCTGGAGTGACTCCAATCAGCCCCAGCATTTT
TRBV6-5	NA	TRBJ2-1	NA	CASSSTGTGLNEQFF	TGTGCCAGCAGTTCCACCGGGACTGGCCTCAATGAGCAGTTCTTC
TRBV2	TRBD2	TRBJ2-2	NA	CASLKGVAGTGELFF	TGTGCCAGCTTGAAAGGGGTAGCGGGGACCGGGGAGCTGTTTTTT
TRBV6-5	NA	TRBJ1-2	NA	CASSLNYDYGYTF	TGTGCCAGCAGCCTAAATTATGACTATGGCTACACCTTC
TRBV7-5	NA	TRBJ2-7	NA	CARSLAVVGAPGYEQYF	TGTGCCAGAAGCTTAGCGGTAGTGGGGGCTCCGGGGTATGAGCAGTACTTC
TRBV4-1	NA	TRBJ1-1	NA	CASSPMRGANTEAFF	TGCGCCAGCAGCCCCATGCGGGGCGCAAACACTGAAGCTTTCTTT
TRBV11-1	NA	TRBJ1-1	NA	CASSLYGGTEAFF	TGTGCCAGCAGCTTGTACGGGGGCACTGAAGCTTTCTTT
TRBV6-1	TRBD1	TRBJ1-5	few	CASSEAGGANQPQHF	TGTGCCAGCAGTGAAGCAGGGGGCGCGAATCAGCCCCAGCATTTT
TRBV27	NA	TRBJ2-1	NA	CASSLGGNEQFF	TGTGCCAGCAGTTTAGGAGGCAATGAGCAGTTCTTC
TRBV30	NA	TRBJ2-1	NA	CAWTLARADRGNEQFF	TGTGCCTGGACCTTGGCACGGGCGGATCGCGGGAATGAGCAGTTCTTC
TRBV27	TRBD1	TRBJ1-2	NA	CASSSGQEYYGYTF	TGTGCCAGCAGTTCGGGACAGGAGTACTATGGCTACACCTTC
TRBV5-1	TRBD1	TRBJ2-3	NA	CASTGQGGHTDTQYF	TGCGCCAGCACGGGACAGGGAGGACACACAGATACGCAGTATTTT
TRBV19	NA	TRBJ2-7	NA	CASTPGLSLGEQYF	TGTGCCAGTACTCCGGGACTCTCATTGGGCGAGCAGTACTTC
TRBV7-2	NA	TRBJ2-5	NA	CASSRPRVEYQETQYF	TGTGCCAGCAGTCGTCCGCGGGTGGAGTACCAAGAGACCCAGTACTTC
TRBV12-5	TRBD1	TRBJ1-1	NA	CASGLGTGDQEAFF	TGTGCTAGTGGTTTGGGGACAGGGGACCAGGAGGCTTTCTTT
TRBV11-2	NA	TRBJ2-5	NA	CASSRDQETQYF	TGTGCCAGCAGCCGAGACCAAGAGACCCAGTACTTC
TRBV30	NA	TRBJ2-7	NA	CAWSTIEVSYEQYF	TGTGCCTGGAGTACTATAGAGGTTTCCTACGAGCAGTACTTC
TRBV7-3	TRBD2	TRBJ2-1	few	CASSPLASGGYNEQFF	TGTGCCAGCAGCCCACTGGCTAGCGGGGGATACAATGAGCAGTTCTTC
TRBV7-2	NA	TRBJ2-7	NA	CASSLVTGSSYEQYF	TGTGCCAGCAGCTTAGTTACAGGGAGCTCCTACGAGCAGTACTTC
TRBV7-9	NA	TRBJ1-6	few	CASSLGRGGSPLHF	TGTGCCAGCAGCTTAGGCAGGGGCGGTTCACCCCTCCACTTT
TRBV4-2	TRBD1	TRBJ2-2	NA	CASSQETGGFGLTGELFF	TGTGCCAGCAGCCAGGAAACAGGGGGATTCGGTCTGACCGGGGAGCTGTTTTTT
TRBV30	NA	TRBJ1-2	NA	CARSRDSNYGYTF	TGTGCCCGGAGTCGGGACTCCAACTATGGCTACACCTTC
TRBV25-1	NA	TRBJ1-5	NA	CASSPMEGGNQPQHF	TGTGCCAGCAGTCCGATGGAGGGAGGCAATCAGCCCCAGCATTTT
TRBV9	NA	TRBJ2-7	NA	CASSPAGGWSAEGGEQYF	TGTGCCAGCAGCCCCGCAGGGGGGTGGTCAGCGGAGGGGGGCGAGCAGTACTTC
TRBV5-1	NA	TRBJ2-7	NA	CASSFLADRAEQYF	TGCGCCAGCAGCTTCCTAGCGGACAGGGCCGAGCAGTACTTC
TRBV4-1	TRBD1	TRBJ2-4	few	CASSQGRQGASKNIQYF	TGCGCCAGCAGCCAAGGTCGACAGGGGGCGTCCAAAAACATTCAGTACTTC
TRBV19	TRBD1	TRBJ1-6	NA	CASSTRAGGYNSPLHF	TGTGCCAGTAGTACCCGAGCAGGGGGCTATAATTCACCCCTCCACTTT
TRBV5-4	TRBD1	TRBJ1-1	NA	CASSPNRGEAFF	TGTGCCAGCAGCCCAAACAGGGGTGAAGCTTTCTTT
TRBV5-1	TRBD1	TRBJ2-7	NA	CASSKDRESYEQYF	TGCGCCAGCAGCAAAGACAGGGAATCCTACGAGCAGTACTTC
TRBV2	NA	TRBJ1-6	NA	CASRTGYSPLHF	TGTGCCAGCAGAACAGGGTATTCACCCCTCCACTTT
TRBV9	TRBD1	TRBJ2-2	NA	CASSVVVTGGSNTGELFF	TGTGCCAGCAGCGTAGTCGTGACAGGGGGCTCCAACACCGGGGAGCTGTTTTTT
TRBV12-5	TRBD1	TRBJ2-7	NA	CASGGQGSRGKQYF	TGTGCTAGTGGTGGACAGGGAAGCCGAGGAAAGCAGTACTTC
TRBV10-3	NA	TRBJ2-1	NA	CAISEPLRLTPLDYNEQFF	TGTGCCATCAGTGAGCCACTGCGGTTAACTCCCCTAGATTACAATGAGCAGTTCTTC
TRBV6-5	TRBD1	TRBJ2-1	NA	CASSSRQGVSNEQFF	TGTGCCAGCAGTTCACGACAGGGGGTCAGCAATGAGCAGTTCTTC
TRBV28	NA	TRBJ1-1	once	CASSFPMNTEAFF	TGTGCCAGCAGTTTCCCAATGAACACTGAAGCTTTCTTT
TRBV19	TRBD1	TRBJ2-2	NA	CASSIMSGGTGELFF	TGTGCCAGTAGTATAATGTCAGGGGGAACCGGGGAGCTGTTTTTT
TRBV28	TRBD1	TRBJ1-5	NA	CASSSLRRTGVNQPQHF	TGTGCCAGCAGTTCCCTACGTAGGACAGGCGTCAATCAGCCCCAGCATTTT
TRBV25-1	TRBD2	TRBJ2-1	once	CASTKTSGYNEQFF	TGTGCCAGCACCAAGACTAGCGGCTACAATGAGCAGTTCTTC
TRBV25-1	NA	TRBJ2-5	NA	CASSGLGEETQYF	TGTGCCAGCAGTGGGCTAGGGGAAGAGACCCAGTACTTC